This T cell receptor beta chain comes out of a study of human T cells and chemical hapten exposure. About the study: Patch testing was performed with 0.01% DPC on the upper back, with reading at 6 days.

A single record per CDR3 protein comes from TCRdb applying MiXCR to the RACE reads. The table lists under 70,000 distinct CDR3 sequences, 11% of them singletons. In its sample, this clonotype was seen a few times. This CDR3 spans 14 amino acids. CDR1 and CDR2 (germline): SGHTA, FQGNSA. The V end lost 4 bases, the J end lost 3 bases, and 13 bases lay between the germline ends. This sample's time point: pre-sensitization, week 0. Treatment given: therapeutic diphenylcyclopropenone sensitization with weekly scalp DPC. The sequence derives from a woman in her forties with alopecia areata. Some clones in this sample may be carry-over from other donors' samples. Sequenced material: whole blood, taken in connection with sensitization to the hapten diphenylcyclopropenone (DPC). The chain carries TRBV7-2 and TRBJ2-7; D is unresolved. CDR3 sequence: CASSSDHISYEQYF. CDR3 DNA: TGTGCCAGCAGCTCCGACCACATCAGCTACGAGCAGTACTTC. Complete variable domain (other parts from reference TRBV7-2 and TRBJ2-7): GAGVSQSPSNKVTEKGKDVELRCDPISGHTALYWYRQSLGQGLEFLIYFQGNSAPDKSGLPSDRFSAERTGGSVSTLTIQRTQQEDSAVYLCASSSDHISYEQYFGPGTRLTVT.